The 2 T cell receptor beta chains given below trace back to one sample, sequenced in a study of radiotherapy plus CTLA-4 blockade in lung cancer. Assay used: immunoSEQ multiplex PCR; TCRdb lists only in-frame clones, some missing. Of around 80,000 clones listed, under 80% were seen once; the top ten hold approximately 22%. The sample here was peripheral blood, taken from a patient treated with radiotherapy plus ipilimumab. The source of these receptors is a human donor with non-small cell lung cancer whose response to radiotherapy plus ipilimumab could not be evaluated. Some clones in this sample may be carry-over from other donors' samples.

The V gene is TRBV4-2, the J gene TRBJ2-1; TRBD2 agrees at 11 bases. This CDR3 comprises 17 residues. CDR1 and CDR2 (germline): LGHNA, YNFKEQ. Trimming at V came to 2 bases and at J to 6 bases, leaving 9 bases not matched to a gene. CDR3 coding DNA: TGTGCCAGCAGCCAAAGCCCACTAGCGGGGGCAGGCAATGAGCAGTTCTTC. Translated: CASSQSPLAGAGNEQFF.

The chain's CDR3 is CASSQERPGDTEAFF. In nucleotides, the CDR3 is TGCGCCAGCAGCCAAGAACGTCCAGGGGACACTGAAGCTTTCTTT. The chain combines TRBV4-1 with TRBJ1-1, with D possibly TRBD1 on 6 matching bases. Trimming removed 0 bases from V and 3 bases from J, with 11 bases in between. The CDR3 covers 15 residues. Germline V CDR1 and CDR2: MGHRA, YSYEKL.